Listed below are T cell receptor beta chains from one sample, sequenced in a study of T-cell reconstitution after alpha-beta-depleted transplantation in children. MiXCR was run by TCRdb on the PCR reads, yielding one entry per CDR3 protein. The sample shows about 300,000 distinct CDR3 sequences, over 7% of them seen only once. Sequencing was performed on peripheral blood, taken 360 days after TCRalphabeta/CD19-depleted stem cell transplant. The receptors come from a female patient between 2 and 15 years old who had a stem cell transplant for Fanconi anemia, so the T cells may come from the graft donor. Both conserved end residues are part of each CDR3. The D gene is left open where the match is weak. Clone size is not always given. Where it is, it says once, few, many or a class for expanded clones.

D,J,V,size,DNA,CDR3
NA,TRBJ2-1,TRBV12-3/TRBV12-4,many,TGTGCCAGCAGTCCCCTGGGGGTCGAGCAGTTCTTC,CASSPLGVEQFF
NA,TRBJ2-2,TRBV7-6,many,TGTGCCAGCAGCTCCCCCGGGAACACCGGGGAGCTGTTTTTT,CASSSPGNTGELFF
NA,TRBJ2-4,TRBV11-2,few,TGTGCCAGCAGGCAAAGACTAGCCAAAAACATTCAGTACTTC,CASRQRLAKNIQYF
TRBD1,TRBJ2-7,TRBV20-1,many,TGCAGTGCTAGTGATGACAGGGACCCCTACGAGCAGTACTTC,CSASDDRDPYEQYF
NA,TRBJ2-1,TRBV2,NA,TGTGCCAGCAGGGGCCGGAGGGGCAATGAGCAGTTCTTC,CASRGRRGNEQFF
NA,TRBJ1-1,TRBV5-6,many,TGTGCCAGCAGCTTTTTAGGTGCTCGAGACACTGAAGCTTTCTTT,CASSFLGARDTEAFF
NA,TRBJ1-2,TRBV4-1,NA,TGCGCCAGCAGCCAAGCGGCGGACCCTAACTATGGCTACACCTTC,CASSQAADPNYGYTF
TRBD1,TRBJ2-7,TRBV12-3/TRBV12-4,many,TGTGCCAGCAGTTCGACAGGGAGCTACGAGCAGTACTTC,CASSSTGSYEQYF
NA,TRBJ1-6,TRBV7-2,NA,TGTGCCAGCAGCTTGCTGACAGGAACGATTAATTCACCCCTCCACTTT,CASSLLTGTINSPLHF
NA,TRBJ1-1,TRBV15,NA,TGTGCCACCAGCTATAGGAACACTGAAGCTTTCTTT,CATSYRNTEAFF
TRBD2,TRBJ2-1,TRBV3-1,many,TGTGCCAGCAGCCTTACTTCTAGCGGTTACAATGAGCAGTTCTTC,CASSLTSSGYNEQFF
NA,TRBJ2-5,TRBV7-2,many,TGTGCCAGCAGCTCTCTGCCGCGGGGGCTATTTTTGGAGACCCAGTACTTC,CASSSLPRGLFLETQYF
NA,TRBJ2-5,TRBV5-1,many,TGCGCCAGCAGCTTGTCCAGGGTTCAAGAGACCCAGTACTTC,CASSLSRVQETQYF